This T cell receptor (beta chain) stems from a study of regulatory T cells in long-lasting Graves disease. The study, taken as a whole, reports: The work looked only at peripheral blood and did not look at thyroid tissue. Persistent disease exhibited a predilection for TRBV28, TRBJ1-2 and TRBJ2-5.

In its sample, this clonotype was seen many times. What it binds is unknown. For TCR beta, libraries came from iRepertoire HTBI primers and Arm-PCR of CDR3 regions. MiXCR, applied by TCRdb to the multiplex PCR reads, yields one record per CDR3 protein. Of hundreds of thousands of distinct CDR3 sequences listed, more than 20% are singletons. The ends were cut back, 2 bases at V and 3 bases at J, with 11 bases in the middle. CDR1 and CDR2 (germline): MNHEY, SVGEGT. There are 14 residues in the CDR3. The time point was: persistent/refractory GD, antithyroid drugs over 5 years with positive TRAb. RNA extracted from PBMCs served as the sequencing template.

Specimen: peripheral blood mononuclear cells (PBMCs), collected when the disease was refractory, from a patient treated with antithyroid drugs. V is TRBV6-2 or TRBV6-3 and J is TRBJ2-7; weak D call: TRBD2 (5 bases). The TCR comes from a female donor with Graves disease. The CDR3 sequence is CASSYDPGYYEQYF. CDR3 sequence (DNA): TGTGCCAGCAGTTACGATCCGGGATACTACGAGCAGTACTTC.